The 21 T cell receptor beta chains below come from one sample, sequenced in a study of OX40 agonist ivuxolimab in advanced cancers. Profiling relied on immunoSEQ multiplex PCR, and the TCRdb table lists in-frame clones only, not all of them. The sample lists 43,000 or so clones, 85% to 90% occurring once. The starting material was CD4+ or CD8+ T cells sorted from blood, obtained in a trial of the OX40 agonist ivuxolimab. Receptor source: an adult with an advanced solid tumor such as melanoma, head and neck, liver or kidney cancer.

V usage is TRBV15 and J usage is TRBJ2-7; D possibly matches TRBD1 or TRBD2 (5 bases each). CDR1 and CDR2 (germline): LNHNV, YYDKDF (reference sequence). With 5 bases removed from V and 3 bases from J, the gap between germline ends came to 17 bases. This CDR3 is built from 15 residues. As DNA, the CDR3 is TGTGCCACCAGCGGAGGACACGTACCATACTACGAGCAGTACTTC. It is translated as CATSGGHVPYYEQYF.

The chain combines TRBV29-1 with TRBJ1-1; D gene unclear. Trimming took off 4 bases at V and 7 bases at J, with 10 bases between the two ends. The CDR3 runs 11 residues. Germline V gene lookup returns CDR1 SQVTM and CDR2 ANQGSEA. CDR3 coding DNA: TGCAGCGTTGTATTGGGCTTTGAAGCTTTCTTT. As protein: CSVVLGFEAFF.

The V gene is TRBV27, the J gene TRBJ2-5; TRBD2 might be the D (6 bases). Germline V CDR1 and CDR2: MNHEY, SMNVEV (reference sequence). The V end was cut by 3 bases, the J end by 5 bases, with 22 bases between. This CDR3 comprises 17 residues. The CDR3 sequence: CASSFGSAGRLGETQYF. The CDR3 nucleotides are TGTGCCAGCAGTTTCGGTTCGGCAGGGAGGTTGGGGGAGACCCAGTACTTC.

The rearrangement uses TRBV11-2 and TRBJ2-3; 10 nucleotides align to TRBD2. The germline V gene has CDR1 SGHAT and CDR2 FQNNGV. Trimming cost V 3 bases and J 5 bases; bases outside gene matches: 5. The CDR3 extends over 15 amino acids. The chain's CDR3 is CASSLGTSVRDTQYF. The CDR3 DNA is TGTGCCAGCAGCTTGGGGACTAGCGTCAGAGATACGCAGTATTTT.

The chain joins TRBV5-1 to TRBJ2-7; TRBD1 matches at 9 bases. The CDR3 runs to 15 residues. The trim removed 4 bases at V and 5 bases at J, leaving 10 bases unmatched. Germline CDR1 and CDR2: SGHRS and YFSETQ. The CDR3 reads CASSLRDRVLDEQYF. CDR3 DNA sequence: TGCGCCAGCAGCCTCCGGGACAGGGTATTAGACGAGCAGTACTTC.

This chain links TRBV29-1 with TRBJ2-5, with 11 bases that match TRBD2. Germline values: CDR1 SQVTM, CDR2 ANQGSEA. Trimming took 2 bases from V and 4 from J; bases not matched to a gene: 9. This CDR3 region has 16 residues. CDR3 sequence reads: CSVETRLAGPGETQYF. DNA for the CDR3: TGCAGCGTTGAAACGAGACTAGCGGGGCCGGGAGAGACCCAGTACTTC. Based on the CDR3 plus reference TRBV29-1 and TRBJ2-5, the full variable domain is SAVISQKPSRDICQRGTSLTIQCQVDSQVTMMFWYRQQPGQSLTLIATANQGSEATYESGFVIDKFPISRPNLTFSTLTVSNMSPEDSSIYLCSVETRLAGPGETQYFGPGTRLLVL.

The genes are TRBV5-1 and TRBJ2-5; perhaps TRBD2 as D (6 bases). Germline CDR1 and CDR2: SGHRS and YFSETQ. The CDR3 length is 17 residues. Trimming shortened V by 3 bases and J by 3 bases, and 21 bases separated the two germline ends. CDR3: CASSSLAGLQVEETQYF. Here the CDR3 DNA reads TGCGCCAGCAGCTCACTTGCGGGACTCCAAGTGGAAGAGACCCAGTACTTC.

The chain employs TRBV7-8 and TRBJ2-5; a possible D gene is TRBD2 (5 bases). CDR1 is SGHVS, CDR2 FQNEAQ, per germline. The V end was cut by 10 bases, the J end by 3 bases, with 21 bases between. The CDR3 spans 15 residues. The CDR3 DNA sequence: TGTGCCACTACTCGGCGGCCCCGGGGAGAAGAGACCCAGTACTTC. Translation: CATTRRPRGEETQYF.

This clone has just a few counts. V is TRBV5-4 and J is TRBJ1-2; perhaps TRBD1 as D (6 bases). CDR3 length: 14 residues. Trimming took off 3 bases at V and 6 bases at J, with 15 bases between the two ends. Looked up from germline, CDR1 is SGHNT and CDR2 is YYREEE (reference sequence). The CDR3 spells CASSSTRGSDGYTF. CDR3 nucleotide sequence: TGTGCCAGCAGCTCTACCAGGGGTAGCGATGGCTACACCTTC.

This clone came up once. CDR3: CASSQAGRTDTQYF. DNA of the CDR3: TGCGCCAGCAGCCAAGCGGGCCGCACAGATACGCAGTATTTT. V is TRBV4-1 and J is TRBJ2-3, with D hard to call. The CDR3 has 14 residues. Deletions cut 1 base from V and 1 base from J, with 6 bases between. CDR1 and CDR2 (germline): MGHRA, YSYEKL.

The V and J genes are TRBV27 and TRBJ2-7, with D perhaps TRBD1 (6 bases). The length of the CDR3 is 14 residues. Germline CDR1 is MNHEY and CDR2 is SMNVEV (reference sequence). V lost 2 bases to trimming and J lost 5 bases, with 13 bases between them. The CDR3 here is CASSLGGLVHEQYF. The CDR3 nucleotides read TGTGCCAGCAGTTTAGGGGGCCTCGTTCACGAGCAGTACTTC.

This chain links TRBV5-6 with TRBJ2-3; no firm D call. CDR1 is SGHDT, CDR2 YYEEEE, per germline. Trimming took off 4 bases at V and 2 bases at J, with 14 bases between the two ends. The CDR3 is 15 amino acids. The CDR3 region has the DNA TGTGCCAGCAGCCCGACACCTACCCCCACAGATACGCAGTATTTT. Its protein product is CASSPTPTPTDTQYF. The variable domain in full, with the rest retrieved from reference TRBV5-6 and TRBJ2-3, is DAGVTQSPTHLIKTRGQQVTLRCSPKSGHDTVSWYQQALGQGPQFIFQYYEEEERQRGNFPDRFSGHQFPNYSSELNVNALLLGDSALYLCASSPTPTPTDTQYFGPGTRLTVL.

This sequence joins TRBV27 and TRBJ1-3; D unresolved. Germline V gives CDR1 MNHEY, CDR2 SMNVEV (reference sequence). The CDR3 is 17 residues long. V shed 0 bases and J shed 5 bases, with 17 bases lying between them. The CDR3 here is CASSLSGFRLERNTIYF. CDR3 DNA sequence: TGTGCCAGCAGTTTATCCGGTTTTAGGTTGGAGCGAAACACCATATATTTT.

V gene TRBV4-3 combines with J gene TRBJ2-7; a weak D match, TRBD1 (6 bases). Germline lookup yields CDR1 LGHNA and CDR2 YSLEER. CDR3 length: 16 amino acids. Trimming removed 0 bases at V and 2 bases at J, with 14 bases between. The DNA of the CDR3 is TGCGCCAGCAGCCAAGATCTCAGGGGTGGGACCTACGAGCAGTACTTC. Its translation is CASSQDLRGGTYEQYF.

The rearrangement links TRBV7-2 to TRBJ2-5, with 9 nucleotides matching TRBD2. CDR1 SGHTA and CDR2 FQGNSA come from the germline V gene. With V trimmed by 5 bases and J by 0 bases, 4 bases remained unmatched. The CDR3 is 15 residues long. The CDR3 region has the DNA TGTGCCAGCAGCCAAGTAGCGGGGGACCAAGAGACCCAGTACTTC. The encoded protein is CASSQVAGDQETQYF.

CDR3 amino acids: CASRPIGKTYEQYF. In nucleotides, the CDR3 is TGTGCCAGCAGACCCATAGGGAAGACCTACGAGCAGTACTTC. J is TRBJ2-7 and V is TRBV27, with unresolved D. V shed 6 bases and J shed 2 bases, with 14 bases lying between them. Germline V CDR1 and CDR2: MNHEY, SMNVEV (reference sequence). This CDR3 is 14 amino acids long.

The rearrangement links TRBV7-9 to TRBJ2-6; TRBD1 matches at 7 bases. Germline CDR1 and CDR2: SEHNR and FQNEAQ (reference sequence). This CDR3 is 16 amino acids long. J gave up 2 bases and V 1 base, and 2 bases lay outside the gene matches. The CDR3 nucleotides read TGTGCCAGCAGCTTAGTTACAGGGGCTGGGGCCAACGTCCTGACTTTC. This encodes CASSLVTGAGANVLTF.

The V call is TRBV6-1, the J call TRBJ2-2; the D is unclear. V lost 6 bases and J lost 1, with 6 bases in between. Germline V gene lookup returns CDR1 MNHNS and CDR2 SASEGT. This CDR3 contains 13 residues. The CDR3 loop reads CASRYLNTGELFF. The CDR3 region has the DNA TGTGCCAGCAGGTACCTGAACACCGGGGAGCTGTTTTTT.

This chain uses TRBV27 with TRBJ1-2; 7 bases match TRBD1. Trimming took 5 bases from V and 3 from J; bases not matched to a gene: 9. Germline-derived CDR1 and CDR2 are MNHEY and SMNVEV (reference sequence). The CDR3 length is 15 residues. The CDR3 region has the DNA TGTGCCAGCAGTGCCCGACAGGGATCAGACTATGGCTACACCTTC. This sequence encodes CASSARQGSDYGYTF.

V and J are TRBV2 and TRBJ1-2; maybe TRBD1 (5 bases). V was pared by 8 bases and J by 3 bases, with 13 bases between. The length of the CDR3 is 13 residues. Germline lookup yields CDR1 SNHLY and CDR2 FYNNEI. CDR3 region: CASGGRQHYGYTF. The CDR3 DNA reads TGTGCCAGCGGGGGGAGACAGCACTATGGCTACACCTTC.

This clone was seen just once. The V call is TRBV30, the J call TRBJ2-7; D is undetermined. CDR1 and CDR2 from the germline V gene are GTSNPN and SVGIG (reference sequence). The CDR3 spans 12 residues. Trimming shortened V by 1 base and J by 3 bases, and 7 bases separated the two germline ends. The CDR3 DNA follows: TGTGCCTGGAGTGGCCCTAACTACGAGCAGTACTTC. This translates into CAWSGPNYEQYF.